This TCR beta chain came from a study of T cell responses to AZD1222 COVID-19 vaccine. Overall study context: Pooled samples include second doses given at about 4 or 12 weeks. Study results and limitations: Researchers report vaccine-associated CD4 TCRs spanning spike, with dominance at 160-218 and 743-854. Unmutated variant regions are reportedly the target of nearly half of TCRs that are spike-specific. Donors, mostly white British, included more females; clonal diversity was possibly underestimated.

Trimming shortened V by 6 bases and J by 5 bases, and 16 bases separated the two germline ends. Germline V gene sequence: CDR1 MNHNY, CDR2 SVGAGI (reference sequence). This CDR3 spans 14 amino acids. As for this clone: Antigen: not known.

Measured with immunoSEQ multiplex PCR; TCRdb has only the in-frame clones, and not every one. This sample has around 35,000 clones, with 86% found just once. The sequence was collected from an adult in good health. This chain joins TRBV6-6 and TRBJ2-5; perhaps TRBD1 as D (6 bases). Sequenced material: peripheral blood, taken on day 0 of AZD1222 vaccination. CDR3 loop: CASRRDTPWETQYF. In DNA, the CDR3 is TGTGCCAGCAGAAGGGACACACCCTGGGAGACCCAGTACTTC.